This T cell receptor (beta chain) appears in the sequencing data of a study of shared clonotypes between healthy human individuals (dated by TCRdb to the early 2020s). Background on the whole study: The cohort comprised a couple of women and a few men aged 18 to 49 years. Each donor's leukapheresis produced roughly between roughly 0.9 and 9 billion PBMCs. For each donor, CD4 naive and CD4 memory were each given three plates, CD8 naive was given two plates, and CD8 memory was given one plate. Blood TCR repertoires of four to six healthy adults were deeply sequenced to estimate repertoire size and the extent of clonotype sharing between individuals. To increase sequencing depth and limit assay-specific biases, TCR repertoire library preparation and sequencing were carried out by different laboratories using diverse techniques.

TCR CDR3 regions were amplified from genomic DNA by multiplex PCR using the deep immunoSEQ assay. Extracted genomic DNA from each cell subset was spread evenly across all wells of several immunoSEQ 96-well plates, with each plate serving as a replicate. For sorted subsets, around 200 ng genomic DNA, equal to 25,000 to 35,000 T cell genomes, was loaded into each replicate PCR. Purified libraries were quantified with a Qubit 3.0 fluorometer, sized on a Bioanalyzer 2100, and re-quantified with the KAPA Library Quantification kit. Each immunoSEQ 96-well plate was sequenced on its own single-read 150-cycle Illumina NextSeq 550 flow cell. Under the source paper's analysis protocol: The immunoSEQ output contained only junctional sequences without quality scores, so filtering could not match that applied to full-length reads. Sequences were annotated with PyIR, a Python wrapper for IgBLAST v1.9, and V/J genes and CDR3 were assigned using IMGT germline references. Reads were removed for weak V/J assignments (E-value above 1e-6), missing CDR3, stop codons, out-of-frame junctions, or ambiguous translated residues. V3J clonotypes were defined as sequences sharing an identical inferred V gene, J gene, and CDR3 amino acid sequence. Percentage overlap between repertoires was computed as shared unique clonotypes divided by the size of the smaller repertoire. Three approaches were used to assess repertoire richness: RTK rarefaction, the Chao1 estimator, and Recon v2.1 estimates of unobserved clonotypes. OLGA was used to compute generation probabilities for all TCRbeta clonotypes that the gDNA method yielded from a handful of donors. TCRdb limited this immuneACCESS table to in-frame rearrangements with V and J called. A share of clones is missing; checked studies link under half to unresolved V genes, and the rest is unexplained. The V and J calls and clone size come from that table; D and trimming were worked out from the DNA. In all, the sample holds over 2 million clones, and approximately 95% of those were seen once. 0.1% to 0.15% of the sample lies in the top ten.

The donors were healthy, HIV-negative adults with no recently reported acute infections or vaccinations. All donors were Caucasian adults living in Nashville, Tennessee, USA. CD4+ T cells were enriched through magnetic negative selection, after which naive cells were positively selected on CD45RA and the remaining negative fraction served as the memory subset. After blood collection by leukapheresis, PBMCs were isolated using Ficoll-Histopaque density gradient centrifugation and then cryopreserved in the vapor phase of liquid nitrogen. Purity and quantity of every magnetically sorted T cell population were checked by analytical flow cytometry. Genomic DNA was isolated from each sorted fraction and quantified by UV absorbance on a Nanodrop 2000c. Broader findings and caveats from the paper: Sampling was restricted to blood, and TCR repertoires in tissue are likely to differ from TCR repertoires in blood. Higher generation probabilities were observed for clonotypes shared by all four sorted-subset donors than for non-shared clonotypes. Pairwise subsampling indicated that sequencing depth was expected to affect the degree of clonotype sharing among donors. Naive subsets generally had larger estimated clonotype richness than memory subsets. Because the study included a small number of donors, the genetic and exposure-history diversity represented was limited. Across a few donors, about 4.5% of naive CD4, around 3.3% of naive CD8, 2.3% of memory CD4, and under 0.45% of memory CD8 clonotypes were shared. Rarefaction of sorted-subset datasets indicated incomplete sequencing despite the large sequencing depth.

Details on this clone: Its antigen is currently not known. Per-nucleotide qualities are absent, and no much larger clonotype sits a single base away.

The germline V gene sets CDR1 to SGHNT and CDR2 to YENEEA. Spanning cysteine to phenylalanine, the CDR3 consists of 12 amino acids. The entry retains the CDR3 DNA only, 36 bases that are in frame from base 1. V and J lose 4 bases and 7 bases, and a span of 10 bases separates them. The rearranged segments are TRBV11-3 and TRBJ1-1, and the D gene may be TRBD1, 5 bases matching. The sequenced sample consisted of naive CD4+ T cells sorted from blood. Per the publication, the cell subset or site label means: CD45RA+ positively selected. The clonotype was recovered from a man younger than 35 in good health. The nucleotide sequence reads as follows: TGTGCCAGCAGCTCTACCGGGGGTGAAGCTTTCTTT. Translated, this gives CASSSTGGEAFF.